The clone carrying this T cell receptor beta chain was found a few times. Its antigen is as yet unknown. The data stem from a study of cytomegalovirus exposure and HLA in healthy donors. On the study more broadly: The study's early data release held about 85 million unique TCRs from HLA-typed donors. General study results and limits: Beyond CMV serostatus, there was no information to go on about immune exposure. Association of under 20,000 TCR beta sequences with HLA alleles was found at 0.05 false discovery rate in a later analysis. Specificity for CMV antigens was confirmed in vitro for three of the CMV-associated chains.

The germline gives CDR1 SGHDT, CDR2 YYEEEE. With 4 bases clipped from V and 2 bases from J, the junction kept 8 bases outside the gene matches. The CDR3 extends over 16 amino acids. The PCR ran on 60 Vbeta and 13 Jbeta primers. Measured with immunoSEQ multiplex PCR; TCRdb has only the in-frame clones, and not every one. The sample has about 130,000 clones, around 80% seen once. Sequencing was done on a sample of PBMCs. This TCR derives from a man aged 25 to 40 in good health and CMV-seronegative. V is TRBV5-6 and J is TRBJ1-2; the match to TRBD1 covers 10 bases. CDR3 loop: CASSPWRDRGNYGYTF. CDR3 coding DNA: TGTGCCAGCAGCCCATGGCGGGACAGGGGAAACTATGGCTACACCTTC. Complete variable domain (other parts from reference TRBV5-6 and TRBJ1-2): DAGVTQSPTHLIKTRGQQVTLRCSPKSGHDTVSWYQQALGQGPQFIFQYYEEEERQRGNFPDRFSGHQFPNYSSELNVNALLLGDSALYLCASSPWRDRGNYGYTFGSGTRLTVV.